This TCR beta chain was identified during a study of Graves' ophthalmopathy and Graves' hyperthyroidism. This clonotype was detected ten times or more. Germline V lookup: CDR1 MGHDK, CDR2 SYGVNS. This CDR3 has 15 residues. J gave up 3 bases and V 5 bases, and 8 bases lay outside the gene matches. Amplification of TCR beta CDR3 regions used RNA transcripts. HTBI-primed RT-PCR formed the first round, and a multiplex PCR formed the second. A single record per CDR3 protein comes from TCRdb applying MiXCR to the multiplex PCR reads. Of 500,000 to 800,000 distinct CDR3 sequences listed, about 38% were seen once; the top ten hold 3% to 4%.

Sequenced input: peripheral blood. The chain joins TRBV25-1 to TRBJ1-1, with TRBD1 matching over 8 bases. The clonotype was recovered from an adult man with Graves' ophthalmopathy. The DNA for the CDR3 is TGTGCCAGCAGTACCCGGACAGGGCGGGACACTGAAGCTTTCTTT. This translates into CASSTRTGRDTEAFF.